This record covers a single T cell receptor beta chain. CDR3 size: 14 residues. Germline V gene lookup returns CDR1 LNHNV and CDR2 YYDKDF (reference sequence). Between the trimmed V and J ends, which lost 0 bases and 4 bases, there was a span of 7 bases. This sample stems from a study of neoadjuvant anti-PD-1 for oral cavity cancer. Sequencing was performed with immunoSEQ multiplex PCR; in TCRdb, only in-frame clones are kept and a portion is missing. The sample yields thousands of clones, approximately 72% seen once. As to time point: after neoadjuvant nivolumab, at surgical resection. This specimen consisted of PBMCs, obtained after nivolumab (anti-PD-1) treatment. The rearrangement uses TRBV15 and TRBJ1-5; no firm D call. The clonotype was recovered from a person between 35 and 79 years old with oral cavity squamous cell carcinoma. As DNA, the CDR3 is TGTGCCACCAGCAGAGAAAATACGAATCAGCCCCAGCATTTT. Translation gives CATSRENTNQPQHF. Based on the CDR3 plus reference TRBV15 and TRBJ1-5, the full variable domain is DAMVIQNPRYQVTQFGKPVTLSCSQTLNHNVMYWYQQKSSQAPKLLFHYYDKDFNNEADTPDNFQSRRPNTSFCFLDIRSPGLGDTAMYLCATSRENTNQPQHFGDGTRLSIL.